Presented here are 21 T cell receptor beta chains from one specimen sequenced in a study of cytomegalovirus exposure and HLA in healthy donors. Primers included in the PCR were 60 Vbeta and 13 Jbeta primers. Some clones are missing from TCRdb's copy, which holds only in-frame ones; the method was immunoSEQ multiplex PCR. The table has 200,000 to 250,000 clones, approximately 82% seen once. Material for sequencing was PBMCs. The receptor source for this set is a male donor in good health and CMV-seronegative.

The CDR3 protein is CASSIITGSGNTIYF. DNA of the CDR3: TGTGCCAGCAGCATCATAACAGGGTCTGGAAACACCATATATTTT. The V and J genes are TRBV7-8 and TRBJ1-3, with D possibly TRBD1 on 6 matching bases. This CDR3 is built from 15 residues. V shed 5 bases and J shed 1 base, with 12 bases lying between them. From germline, CDR1 is SGHVS and CDR2 FQNEAQ.

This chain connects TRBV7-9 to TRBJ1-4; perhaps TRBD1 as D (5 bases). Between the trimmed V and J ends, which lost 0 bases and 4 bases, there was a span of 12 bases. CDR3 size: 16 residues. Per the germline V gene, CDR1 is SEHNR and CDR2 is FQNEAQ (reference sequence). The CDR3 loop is CASSLALQGFNEKLFF. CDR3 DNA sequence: TGTGCCAGCAGCTTAGCGCTTCAGGGCTTTAATGAAAAACTGTTTTTT.

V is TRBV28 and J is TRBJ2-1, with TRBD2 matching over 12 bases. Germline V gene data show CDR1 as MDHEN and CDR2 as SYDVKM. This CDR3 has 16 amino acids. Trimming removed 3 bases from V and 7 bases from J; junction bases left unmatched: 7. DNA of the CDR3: TGTGCCAGCAGTTTGGTGACTAGCGGGAGTCGTAATGAGCAGTTCTTC. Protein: CASSLVTSGSRNEQFF. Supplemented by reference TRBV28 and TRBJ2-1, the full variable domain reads DVKVTQSSRYLVKRTGEKVFLECVQDMDHENMFWYRQDPGLGLRLIYFSYDVKMKEKGDIPEGYSVSREKKERFSLILESASTNQTSMYLCASSLVTSGSRNEQFFGPGTRLTVL.

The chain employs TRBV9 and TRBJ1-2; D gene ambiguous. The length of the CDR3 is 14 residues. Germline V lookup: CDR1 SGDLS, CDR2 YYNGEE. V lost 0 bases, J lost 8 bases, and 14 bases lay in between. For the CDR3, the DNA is TGTGCCAGCAGCGTAGGCGCAGGATGGAAAGGCTACACCTTC. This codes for CASSVGAGWKGYTF. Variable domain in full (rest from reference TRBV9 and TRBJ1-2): DSGVTQTPKHLITATGQRVTLRCSPRSGDLSVYWYQQSLDQGLQFLIQYYNGEERAKGNILERFSAQQFPDLHSELNLSSLELGDSALYFCASSVGAGWKGYTFGSGTRLTVV.

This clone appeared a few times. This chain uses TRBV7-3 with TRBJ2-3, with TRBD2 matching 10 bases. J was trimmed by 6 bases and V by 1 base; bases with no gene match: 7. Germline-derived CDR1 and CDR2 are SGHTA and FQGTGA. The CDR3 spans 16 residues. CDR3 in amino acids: CASSLRSGRVVDTQYF. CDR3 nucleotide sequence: TGTGCCAGCAGCTTAAGGAGCGGGAGGGTCGTCGATACGCAGTATTTT.

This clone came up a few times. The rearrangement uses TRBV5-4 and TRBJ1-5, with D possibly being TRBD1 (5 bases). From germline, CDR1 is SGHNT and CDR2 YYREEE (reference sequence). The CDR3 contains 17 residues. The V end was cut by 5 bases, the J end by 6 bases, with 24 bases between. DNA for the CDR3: TGTGCCAGCAGTTTTTCCTTGTGGGGGAGGTCTCCTCAGCCCCAGCATTTT. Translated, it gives CASSFSLWGRSPQPQHF.

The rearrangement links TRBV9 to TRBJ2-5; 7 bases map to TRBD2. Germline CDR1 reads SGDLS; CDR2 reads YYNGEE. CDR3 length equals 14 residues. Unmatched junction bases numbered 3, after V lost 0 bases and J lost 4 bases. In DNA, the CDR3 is TGTGCCAGCAGCGTAGAGCTAGCGGCAGAGACCCAGTACTTC. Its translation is CASSVELAAETQYF.

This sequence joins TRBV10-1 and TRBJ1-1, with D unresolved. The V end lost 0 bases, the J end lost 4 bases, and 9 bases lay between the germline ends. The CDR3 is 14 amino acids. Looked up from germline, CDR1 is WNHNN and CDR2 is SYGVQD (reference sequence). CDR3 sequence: CASSESRPGTEAFF. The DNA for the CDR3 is TGCGCCAGCAGTGAGTCCAGGCCCGGCACTGAAGCTTTCTTT.

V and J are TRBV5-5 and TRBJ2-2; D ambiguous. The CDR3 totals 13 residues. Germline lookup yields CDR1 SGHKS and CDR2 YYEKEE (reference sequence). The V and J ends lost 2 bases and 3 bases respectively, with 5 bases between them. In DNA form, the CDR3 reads TGTGCCAGCAGCTTCTCAGACACCGGGGAGCTGTTTTTT. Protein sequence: CASSFSDTGELFF.

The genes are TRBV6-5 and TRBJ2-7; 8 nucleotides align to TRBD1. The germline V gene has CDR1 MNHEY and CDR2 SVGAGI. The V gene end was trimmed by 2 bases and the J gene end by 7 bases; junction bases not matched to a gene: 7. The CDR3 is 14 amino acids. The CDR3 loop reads CASSYPDREYEQYF. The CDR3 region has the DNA TGTGCCAGCAGTTACCCGGACAGGGAGTATGAGCAGTACTTC.

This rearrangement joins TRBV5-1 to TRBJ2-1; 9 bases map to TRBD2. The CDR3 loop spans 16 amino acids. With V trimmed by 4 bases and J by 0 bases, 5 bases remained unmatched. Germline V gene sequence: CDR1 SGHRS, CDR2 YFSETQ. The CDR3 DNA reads TGCGCCAGCAGCACATGGACTAGCGACTCCTACAATGAGCAGTTCTTC. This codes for CASSTWTSDSYNEQFF.

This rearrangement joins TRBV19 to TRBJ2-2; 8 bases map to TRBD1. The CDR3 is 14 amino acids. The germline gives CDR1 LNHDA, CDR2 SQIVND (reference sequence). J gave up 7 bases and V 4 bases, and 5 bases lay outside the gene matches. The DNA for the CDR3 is TGTGCCAGTAGTACGGACAGGGCCGGCGGGGAGCTGTTTTTT. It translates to CASSTDRAGGELFF.

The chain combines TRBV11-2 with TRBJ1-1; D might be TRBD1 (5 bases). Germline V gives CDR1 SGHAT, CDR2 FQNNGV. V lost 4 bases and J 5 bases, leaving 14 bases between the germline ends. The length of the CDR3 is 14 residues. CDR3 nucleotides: TGTGCCAGCAGCTGGGGGGTCGGGATAACTGAAGCTTTCTTT. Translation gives CASSWGVGITEAFF.

The DNA for the CDR3 is TGTGCCAGCAGTTTAGGACAGGGGCGCCAGTTTACTGAAGCTTTCTTT. Its translation is CASSLGQGRQFTEAFF. This chain connects TRBV6-6 to TRBJ1-1, with 9 nucleotides matching TRBD1. The CDR3 is 16 residues long. CDR1 and CDR2 (germline): MNHNY, SVGAGI (reference sequence). Unmatched junction bases numbered 11, after V lost 4 bases and J lost 5 bases.

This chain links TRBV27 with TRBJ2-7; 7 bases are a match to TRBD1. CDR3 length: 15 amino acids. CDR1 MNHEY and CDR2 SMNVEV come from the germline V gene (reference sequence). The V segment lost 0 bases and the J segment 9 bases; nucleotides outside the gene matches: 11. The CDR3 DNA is TGTGCCAGCAGTTTATCCCGGGACAGCCACTACCGGCAGTACTTC. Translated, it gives CASSLSRDSHYRQYF.

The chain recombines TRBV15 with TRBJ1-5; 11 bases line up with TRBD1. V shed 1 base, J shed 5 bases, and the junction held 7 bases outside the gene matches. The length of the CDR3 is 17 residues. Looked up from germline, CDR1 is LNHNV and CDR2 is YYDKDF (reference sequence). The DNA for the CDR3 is TGTGCCACCAGCAGAGGGACAGGGGGCGCTATCTATCAGCCCCAGCATTTT. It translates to CATSRGTGGAIYQPQHF.

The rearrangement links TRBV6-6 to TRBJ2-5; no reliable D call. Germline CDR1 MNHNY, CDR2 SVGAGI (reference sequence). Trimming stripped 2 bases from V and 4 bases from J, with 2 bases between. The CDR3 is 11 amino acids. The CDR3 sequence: CASSYRETQYF. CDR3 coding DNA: TGTGCCAGCAGTTACCGAGAGACCCAGTACTTC.

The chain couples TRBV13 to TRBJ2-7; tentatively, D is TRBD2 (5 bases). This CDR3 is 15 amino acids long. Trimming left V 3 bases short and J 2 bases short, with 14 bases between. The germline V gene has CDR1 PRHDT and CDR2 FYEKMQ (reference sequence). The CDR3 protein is CASSFMGGRAYEQYF. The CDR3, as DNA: TGTGCCAGCAGCTTTATGGGCGGGCGAGCCTACGAGCAGTACTTC.

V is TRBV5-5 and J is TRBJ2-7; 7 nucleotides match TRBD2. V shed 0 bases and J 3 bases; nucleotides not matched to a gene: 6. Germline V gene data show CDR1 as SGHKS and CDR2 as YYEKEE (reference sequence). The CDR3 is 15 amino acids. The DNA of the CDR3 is TGTGCCAGCAGCTTGGGGGCGGGAGAGGGCTACGAGCAGTACTTC. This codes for CASSLGAGEGYEQYF.

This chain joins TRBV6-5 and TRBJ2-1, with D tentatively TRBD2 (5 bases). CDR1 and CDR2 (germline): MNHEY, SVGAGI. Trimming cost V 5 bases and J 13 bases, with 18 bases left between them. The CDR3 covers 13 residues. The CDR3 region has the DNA TGTGCCAGCAGTCTAGGGCTAGCTTTTTTCCAGTTCTTC. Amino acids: CASSLGLAFFQFF.

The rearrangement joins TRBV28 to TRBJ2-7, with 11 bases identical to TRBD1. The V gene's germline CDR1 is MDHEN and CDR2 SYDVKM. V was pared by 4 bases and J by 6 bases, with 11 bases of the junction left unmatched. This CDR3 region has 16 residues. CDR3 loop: CASSSTPGQGETEQYF. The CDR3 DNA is TGTGCCAGCAGTTCAACCCCGGGACAGGGGGAGACCGAGCAGTACTTC.